These T cell receptor beta chains were read from a single sample in a study of T cell repertoires in ileal Crohn's disease. Only in-frame clones appear in the TCRdb table, and some are missing; sequencing was by immunoSEQ multiplex PCR. The data hold about 62,000 clones, with less than 90% observed a single time. The sequenced material came from ileal tissue. These receptors all stem from an adult with Crohn's disease. Both conserved end residues are part of each CDR3. A D gene is named only where the DNA matches it firmly.

V gene	CDR3 length	D gene	J gene	CDR3 protein	CDR3 DNA
TRBV18	14	TRBD1	TRBJ2-3	CASSQGQGADTQYF	TGTGCCAGCTCGCAGGGACAGGGGGCAGATACGCAGTATTTT
TRBV2	12	-	TRBJ1-1	CAIAGMATEAFF	TGTGCCATAGCGGGTATGGCCACTGAAGCTTTCTTT
TRBV2	13	-	TRBJ1-5	CASSEGWNQPQHF	TGTGCCAGCAGCGAGGGTTGGAATCAGCCCCAGCATTTT
TRBV30	13	-	TRBJ2-1	CAWSELVYNEQFF	TGTGCCTGGAGCGAACTGGTCTACAATGAGCAGTTCTTC
TRBV11-3	14	TRBD2	TRBJ2-7	CASSLLAESYEQYF	TGTGCCAGCAGCTTACTAGCGGAGAGCTACGAGCAGTACTTC
TRBV11-3	16	TRBD2	TRBJ2-1	CASSPSGGDTYNEQFF	TGTGCCAGCAGCCCTAGCGGGGGGGATACCTACAATGAGCAGTTCTTC
TRBV18	16	TRBD1	TRBJ1-3	CASLPRPTGNGNTIYF	TGTGCCAGCTTACCACGACCGACAGGGAATGGAAACACCATATATTTT
TRBV6-5	15	-	TRBJ1-2	CASSYLPRGEDGYTF	TGTGCCAGCAGTTATTTACCCAGGGGTGAAGATGGCTACACCTTC
TRBV5-1	15	TRBD1	TRBJ2-5	CASSFKQGVVETQYF	TGCGCCAGCAGCTTCAAACAGGGGGTGGTAGAGACCCAGTACTTC
TRBV7-2	15	-	TRBJ2-5	CASSDGLNTRETQYF	TGTGCCAGCAGCGACGGGTTAAACACACGAGAGACCCAGTACTTC
TRBV29-1	12	-	TRBJ2-7	CSVRSASYEQYF	TGCAGCGTTCGGAGCGCGTCCTACGAGCAGTACTTC
TRBV6-5	15	-	TRBJ1-1	CASSARGSLYTEAFF	TGTGCCAGCAGTGCTAGGGGTTCTCTCTACACTGAAGCTTTCTTT
TRBV19	15	-	TRBJ1-5	CASSIGSRSNQPQHF	TGTGCCAGTAGTATTGGCTCAAGAAGCAATCAGCCCCAGCATTTT
TRBV7-8	16	-	TRBJ1-2	CASSLYPRVTDYGYTF	TGTGCCAGCAGCTTATACCCCCGTGTCACAGACTATGGCTACACCTTC
TRBV6-1	14	TRBD1	TRBJ1-4	CASSTHRGVEKLFF	TGTGCCAGCAGTACCCACAGGGGCGTCGAAAAACTGTTTTTT
TRBV28	12	-	TRBJ1-2	CASSLRVYGYTF	TGTGCCAGCAGTTTACGAGTTTATGGCTACACCTTC